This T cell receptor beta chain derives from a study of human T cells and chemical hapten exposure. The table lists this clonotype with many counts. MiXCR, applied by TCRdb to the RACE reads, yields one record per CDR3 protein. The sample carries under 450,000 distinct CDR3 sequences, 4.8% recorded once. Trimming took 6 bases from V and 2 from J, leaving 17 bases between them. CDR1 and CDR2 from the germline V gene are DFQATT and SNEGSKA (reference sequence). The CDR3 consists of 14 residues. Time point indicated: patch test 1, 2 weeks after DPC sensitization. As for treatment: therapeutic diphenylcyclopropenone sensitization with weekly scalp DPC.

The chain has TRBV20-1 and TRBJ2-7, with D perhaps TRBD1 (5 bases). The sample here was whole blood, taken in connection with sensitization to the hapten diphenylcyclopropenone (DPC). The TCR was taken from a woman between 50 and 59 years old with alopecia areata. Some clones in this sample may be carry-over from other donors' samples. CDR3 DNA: TGCAGTGCCCAACAGGCTGCGGTACCCTACGAGCAGTACTTC. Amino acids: CSAQQAAVPYEQYF.